This entry features one T cell receptor (beta chain) sequence. V was pared by 3 bases and J by 0 bases, with 11 bases between. Germline assignment: CDR1 LGHDT and CDR2 YNNKEL (reference sequence). The CDR3 is 16 residues long. Data came from immunoSEQ multiplex PCR; TCRdb stores just in-frame clones and leaves some out. The repertoire holds 270,000 or so clones, with approximately 83% as singletons. Assignments of participants to cohorts depended upon their own reported clinical history. The data stem from a study of blood T cell repertoires in COVID-19. This receptor was taken from a man between 45 and 60 years old who had recovered from COVID-19. Sequenced input: PBMCs or T cells enriched from blood (not recorded which). The chain employs TRBV3-1 (or the pseudogene TRBV3-2) and TRBJ1-4, with D tentatively TRBD1 (5 bases). CDR3 sequence reads: CASSQKGFATNEKLFF. CDR3 nucleotides: TGTGCCAGCAGCCAGAAGGGGTTTGCAACTAATGAAAAACTGTTTTTT.